This T cell receptor (beta chain) emerged from a study of cytomegalovirus exposure and HLA in healthy donors. Study summary: Researchers found that roughly 81% of some 400 genotyped donors fell within the Caucasian-associated ancestry cluster. Overall study results and limits: Indistinguishability led to the exclusion of some V segments, TRBV6-2 and TRBV6-3 included. The CMV antigen specificity of a few CMV-associated chains was confirmed through in vitro analysis. Reportedly, a later analysis found an Asian-associated ancestry cluster had fewer N-insertions than the approximately 670-donor mean.

This CDR3 is built from 16 residues. The germline V gene encodes CDR1 LGHNA and CDR2 YNFKEQ. Trimming took 0 bases from V and 6 from J, leaving 15 bases between them. The PCR made use of 60 Vbeta and 13 Jbeta primers. Generated by immunoSEQ multiplex PCR, the TCRdb table keeps only in-frame clones and is missing some. The repertoire consists of fewer than 180,000 clones, with about three fifths occurring once and the leading ten covering 6% to 8.5%. To note about this clone: Antigen unknown.

The sequencing input was PBMCs. The gene calls are TRBV4-2 and TRBJ1-5; perhaps TRBD1 as D (6 bases). The sequence was obtained from a woman aged 60-75 years in good health and CMV-seropositive. The CDR3 here is CASSQDSGGKGQPQHF. CDR3 coding DNA: TGTGCCAGCAGCCAAGACTCTGGGGGCAAGGGTCAGCCCCAGCATTTT.